This TCR beta chain is drawn from a study of OX40 agonist ivuxolimab in advanced cancers. This clone was recorded once. What it recognizes is unknown. Data came from immunoSEQ multiplex PCR; TCRdb stores just in-frame clones and leaves some out. This table has about 72,000 clones, approximately 90% appearing once. General observations from the study: Near-lowest levels of clonal expansion characterized partial responders at 0.1-3.0 mg/kg.

This CDR3 has 14 residues. V shed 5 bases and J 5 bases; nucleotides not matched to a gene: 6. Germline loops: CDR1 LNHDA, CDR2 SQIVND (reference sequence). Sequenced material: CD4+ or CD8+ T cells sorted from blood, taken in a trial of the OX40 agonist ivuxolimab. The clonotype comes from an adult with an advanced solid tumor such as melanoma, head and neck, liver or kidney cancer. This chain uses TRBV19 with TRBJ1-1; the match to TRBD1 covers 9 bases. The CDR3 bases are TGTGCCAGTAGTGCCGGACAGGGGCGGACTGAAGCTTTCTTT. It translates to CASSAGQGRTEAFF.